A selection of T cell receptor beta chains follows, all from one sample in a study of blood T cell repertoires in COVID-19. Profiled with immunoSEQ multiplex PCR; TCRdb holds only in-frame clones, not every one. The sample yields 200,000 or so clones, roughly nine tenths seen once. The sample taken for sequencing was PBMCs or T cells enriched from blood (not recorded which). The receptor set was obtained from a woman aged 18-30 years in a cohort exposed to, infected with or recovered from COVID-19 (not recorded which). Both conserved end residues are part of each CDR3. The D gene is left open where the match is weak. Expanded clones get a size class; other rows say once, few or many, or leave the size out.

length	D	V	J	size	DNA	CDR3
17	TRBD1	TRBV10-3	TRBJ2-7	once	TGTGCCATCAGTGATCCCCGACAGGGCGGCGGCTACTACGAGCAGTACTTC	CAISDPRQGGGYYEQYF
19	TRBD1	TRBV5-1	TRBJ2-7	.	TGCGCCAGCAGCTTCCACGCGCGGGTCCCAGGACAGGGACCTCTGGGGCAGTACTTC	CASSFHARVPGQGPLGQYF
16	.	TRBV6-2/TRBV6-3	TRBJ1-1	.	TGTGCCAGCAGTTACCCAGGGAGGGTAAGGAACACTGAAGCTTTCTTT	CASSYPGRVRNTEAFF
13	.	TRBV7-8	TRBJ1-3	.	TGTGCCAGCAGCTCCTTCTACGGAAACACCATATATTTT	CASSSFYGNTIYF
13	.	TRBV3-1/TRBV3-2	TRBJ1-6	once	TGTGCCAGCAGCCCGGGGTTACGTTCACCCCTCCACTTT	CASSPGLRSPLHF
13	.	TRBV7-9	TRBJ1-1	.	TGTGCCAGCAGCCTCGGGTGGAACACTGAAGCTTTCTTT	CASSLGWNTEAFF
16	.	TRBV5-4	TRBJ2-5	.	TGTGCCAGCAGCTTGGGTGGAGGGGGGGCGCGGGAGACCCAGTACTTC	CASSLGGGGARETQYF
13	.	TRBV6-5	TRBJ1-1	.	TGTGCCAGCACCTACAGAAGTGACACTGAAGCTTTCTTT	CASTYRSDTEAFF
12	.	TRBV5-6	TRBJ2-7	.	TGTGCCAGCAGCCCACAGGGCTACGAGCAGTACTTC	CASSPQGYEQYF
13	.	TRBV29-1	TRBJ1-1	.	TGCAGCGTCGAGACAGGATTTGGCACTGAAGCTTTCTTT	CSVETGFGTEAFF
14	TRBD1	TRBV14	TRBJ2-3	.	TGTGCCAGCAGCCGGGACAGGGCCACAGATACGCAGTATTTT	CASSRDRATDTQYF
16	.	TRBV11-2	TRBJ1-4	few	TGTGCCAGCAGCCCCGGGAGTCGGGTAAAGGCTGAAAAACTGTTTTTT	CASSPGSRVKAEKLFF
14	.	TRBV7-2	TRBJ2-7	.	TGTGCCAGCAGCCGCGCCCGGGGTGCCTACGAGCAGTACTTC	CASSRARGAYEQYF
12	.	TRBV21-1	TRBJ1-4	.	TGTGCCAGCAGACCCCAGGGAGAAAAACTGTTTTTT	CASRPQGEKLFF
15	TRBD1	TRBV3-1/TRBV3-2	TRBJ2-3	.	TGTGCCAGCAGCCCTGACAGGGTCGGCACAGATACGCAGTATTTT	CASSPDRVGTDTQYF
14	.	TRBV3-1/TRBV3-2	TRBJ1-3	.	TGTGCCAGCAGCCAGGGCCAGGGCGGAAACACCATATATTTT	CASSQGQGGNTIYF
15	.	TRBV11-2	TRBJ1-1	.	TGTGCCAGCAGCACGCTCCCCAGGGGCAGTTTGGAAGCTTTCTTT	CASSTLPRGSLEAFF
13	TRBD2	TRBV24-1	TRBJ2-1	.	TGTGCCACCAGTACTAGCGGGGGTAATGAGCAGTTCTTC	CATSTSGGNEQFF
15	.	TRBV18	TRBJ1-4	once	TGTGCCAGCTCAGCTAGGCCAGGGGAGAATGAAAAACTGTTTTTT	CASSARPGENEKLFF
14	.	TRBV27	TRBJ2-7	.	TGTGCCAGCAGTTCGCAGGGTTCCCCCTACGAGCAGTACTTC	CASSSQGSPYEQYF
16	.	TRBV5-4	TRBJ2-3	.	TGTGCCAGCAGCTTGGCCGGGGGACAGCCCACAGATACGCAGTATTTT	CASSLAGGQPTDTQYF
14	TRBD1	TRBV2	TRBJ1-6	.	TGTGCCAGCAGAGGACAGGAATATAATTCACCCCTCCACTTT	CASRGQEYNSPLHF
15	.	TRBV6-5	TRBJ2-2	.	TGTGCCAGCAGGACACCATACAGGGTTGACGGGGAGCTGTTTTTT	CASRTPYRVDGELFF
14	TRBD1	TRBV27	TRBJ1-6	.	TGTGCCAGCAGTCTACTGACAGGGAATTCACCCCTCCACTTT	CASSLLTGNSPLHF
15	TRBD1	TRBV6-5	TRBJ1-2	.	TGTGCCAGCAGTTACTCGACAGGGGAGTTGGGAGGCTACACCTTC	CASSYSTGELGGYTF
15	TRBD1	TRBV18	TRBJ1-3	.	TGTGCCAGCTCACCATCGGACAGGGGAAGAAACACCATATATTTT	CASSPSDRGRNTIYF
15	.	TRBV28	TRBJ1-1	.	TGTGCCAGCAGTTTTGTTGAGAGCATGAACACTGAAGCTTTCTTT	CASSFVESMNTEAFF
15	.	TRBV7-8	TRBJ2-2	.	TGTGCCAGCAGCTTAAAGTACCGGGACACCGGGGAGCTGTTTTTT	CASSLKYRDTGELFF
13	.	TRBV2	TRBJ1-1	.	TGTGCCAGCCGGGGGGAATTTGGCACTGAAGCCTTCTTT	CASRGEFGTEAFF
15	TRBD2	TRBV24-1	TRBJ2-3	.	TGTGCCACCAGTGAACCTAGCGGCCCACTCGGTACGCAGTATTTT	CATSEPSGPLGTQYF
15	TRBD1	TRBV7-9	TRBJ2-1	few	TGTGCCAGCAGCCCGGGACAGGGTGGCTTCAATGAGCAGTTCTTC	CASSPGQGGFNEQFF
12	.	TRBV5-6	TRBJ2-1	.	TGTGCCAGCAGCTTGGGAGCCAATGAGCAGTTCTTC	CASSLGANEQFF
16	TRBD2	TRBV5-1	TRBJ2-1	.	TGCGCCAGCAGCTTGTCGGCGTCTAGCGGGAGTAGTGAGCAGTTCTTC	CASSLSASSGSSEQFF
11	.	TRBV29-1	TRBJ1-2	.	TGCAGCGTGGGGGGGGATTATGGCTACACCTTC	CSVGGDYGYTF
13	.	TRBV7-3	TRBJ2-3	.	TGTGCCAGCAGCCTCCTTATCACAGATACGCAGTATTTT	CASSLLITDTQYF
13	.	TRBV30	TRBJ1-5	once	TGTGCCATCAGGGAAGAAAGCAATCAGCCCCAGCATTTT	CAIREESNQPQHF
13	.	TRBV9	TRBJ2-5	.	TGTGCCAGCAGCTCGGGTCTTGTAGAGACCCAGTACTTC	CASSSGLVETQYF
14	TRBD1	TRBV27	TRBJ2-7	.	TGTGCCAGCGGCTTCGGGACAGGGCTGTACGAGCAGTACTTC	CASGFGTGLYEQYF
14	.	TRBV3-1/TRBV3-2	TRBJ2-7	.	TGTGCCAGCAGCCTCGACAGACCTTCCTACGAGCAGTACTTC	CASSLDRPSYEQYF
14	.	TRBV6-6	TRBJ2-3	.	TGTGCCAGCGGATGGGGGCGATTCACAGATACGCAGTATTTT	CASGWGRFTDTQYF
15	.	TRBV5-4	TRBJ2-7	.	TGTGCCAGCAGTACCGGTAGCGGAAGCTCCTACGAGCAGTACTTC	CASSTGSGSSYEQYF
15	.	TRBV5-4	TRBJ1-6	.	TGTGCCAGCGGACGAGGGGGAGAGGGTAATTCACCCCTCCACTTT	CASGRGGEGNSPLHF
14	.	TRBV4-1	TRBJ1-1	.	TGCGCCAGCAGCCAAGGGGCCTCGGGGACTGAAGCTTTCTTT	CASSQGASGTEAFF
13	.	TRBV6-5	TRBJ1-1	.	TGTGCCAGCATACGGCTGGTATCGGGGGAAGCTTTCTTT	CASIRLVSGEAFF
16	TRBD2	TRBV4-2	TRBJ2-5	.	TGTGCCAGCAGCCACCAACTAGCGGGGGGGGGAGAGACCCAGTACTTC	CASSHQLAGGGETQYF
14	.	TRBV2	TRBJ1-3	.	TGTGCCAGCAGTGAAGTCATCTCTGGAAACACCATATATTTT	CASSEVISGNTIYF
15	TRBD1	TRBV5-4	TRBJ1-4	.	TGTGCCAGCAGCTTGGGGACAGGGGAGTATGAAAAACTGTTTTTT	CASSLGTGEYEKLFF